Following are 21 T cell receptor beta chains from one sample sequenced in a study of OX40 agonist ivuxolimab in advanced cancers. The method was immunoSEQ multiplex PCR; TCRdb's version includes in-frame clones alone and lacks a portion of them. This sample has about 79,000 clones, with around 90% found just once. Sequences were derived from CD4+ or CD8+ T cells sorted from blood, sampled in a trial of the OX40 agonist ivuxolimab. All receptors come from an adult with an advanced solid tumor such as melanoma, head and neck, liver or kidney cancer.

The chain uses TRBV7-2 and TRBJ2-5; 7 nucleotides line up with TRBD2. Unmatched junction bases numbered 3, after V lost 3 bases and J lost 2 bases. Germline V gene lookup returns CDR1 SGHTA and CDR2 FQGNSA. The CDR3 has 14 amino acids. The DNA for the CDR3 is TGTGCCAGCAGCTTTTGGGGACTACAAGAGACCCAGTACTTC. Protein sequence: CASSFWGLQETQYF.

As regards this clone: One end of the junction varies from germline; a read error may be responsible. This chain joins TRBV7-7 and TRBJ2-2; TRBD2 is a possible D gene (6 bases). Germline CDR1 and CDR2: SSHAT and FNYEAQ (reference sequence). The CDR3 has 15 residues. DNA of the CDR3: TGTGCTAGCAGCTCCGCCGGCGGGGCCACCGGGGAGCTGTTTTTT. Encoded protein: CASSSAGGATGELFF.

This sequence joins TRBV14 and TRBJ1-2; 7 bases map to TRBD1. V lost 1 base to trimming and J lost 8 bases; unmatched junction nucleotides: 7. The CDR3 contains 14 residues. From germline, CDR1 is SGHDN and CDR2 FVKESK. CDR3 sequence: CASSQVLGGRGYTF. DNA for the CDR3: TGTGCCAGCAGCCAAGTGCTAGGGGGCCGCGGCTACACCTTC.

The chain combines TRBV2 with TRBJ2-4, with TRBD2 as a possible D gene (6 bases). V gave up 7 bases and J gave up 0 bases, with 13 bases separating them. From germline, CDR1 is SNHLY and CDR2 FYNNEI. This CDR3 comprises 15 residues. CDR3 region: CASIGTRGAKNIQYF. CDR3 DNA sequence: TGTGCCAGCATCGGGACTCGAGGAGCCAAAAACATTCAGTACTTC.

The rearrangement joins TRBV19 to TRBJ2-5, with TRBD1 matching 10 bases. Germline V gene data show CDR1 as LNHDA and CDR2 as SQIVND (reference sequence). CDR3 length: 15 amino acids. V was clipped by 5 bases and J by 3 bases; unmatched bases: 6. This CDR3 reads CASSSPGTGEETQYF. CDR3 nucleotides: TGTGCCAGTAGTTCCCCCGGGACAGGGGAAGAGACCCAGTACTTC.

A single count supports this clone. The genes are TRBV28 and TRBJ2-7; possible D gene TRBD1, 5 bases. V was pared by 4 bases and J by 9 bases, with 19 bases between. CDR1 and CDR2 (germline): MDHEN, SYDVKM. The CDR3 sequence is 14 residues long. The CDR3 here is CASSSPQGVPRQYV. The CDR3 DNA reads TGTGCCAGCAGTTCCCCCCAAGGGGTACCCCGGCAGTACGTC.

The chain joins TRBV10-3 to TRBJ2-1, with 9 bases matching TRBD1. Germline V gives CDR1 ENHRY, CDR2 SYGVKD. The CDR3 runs to 13 residues. After removal of 11 bases from V and 6 bases from J, the junction contained 8 bases not matched to a gene. This CDR3 is CAAGQGNFNEQFF. DNA of the CDR3: TGTGCCGCCGGACAGGGGAACTTCAATGAGCAGTTCTTC.

The chain couples TRBV2 to TRBJ1-1, with D hard to call. The V end was cut by 6 bases, the J end by 6 bases, with 14 bases between. This CDR3 is built from 13 residues. Germline values: CDR1 SNHLY, CDR2 FYNNEI. The CDR3 nucleotides are TGTGCCAGCAGGGCAGGCCCTTTATCTGAAGCTTTCTTT. This encodes CASRAGPLSEAFF.

This clone was detected only once. The chain uses TRBV27 and TRBJ1-6; D remains unclear. In germline, CDR1 is MNHEY, CDR2 SMNVEV (reference sequence). Deletions cut 6 bases from V and 7 bases from J, with 22 bases between. The CDR3 totals 17 residues. The CDR3 DNA reads TGTGCCAGCAGATATTCGACGCTCAACCCGGGAAATTCACCCCTCCACTTT. This codes for CASRYSTLNPGNSPLHF.

This chain connects TRBV19 to TRBJ2-3; D possibly corresponds to TRBD1 (5 bases). Germline-derived CDR1 and CDR2 are LNHDA and SQIVND (reference sequence). The CDR3 loop spans 15 amino acids. Trimming shortened V by 6 bases and J by 4 bases, and 17 bases separated the two germline ends. The CDR3 bases are TGTGCCAGTAGGGCCGGACAACGTGTCGCAGATACGCAGTATTTT. Its translation: CASRAGQRVADTQYF. The whole variable domain, remainder taken from reference TRBV19 and TRBJ2-3, is DGGITQSPKYLFRKEGQNVTLSCEQNLNHDAMYWYRQDPGQGLRLIYYSQIVNDFQKGDIAEGYSVSREKKESFPLTVTSAQKNPTAFYLCASRAGQRVADTQYFGPGTRLTVL.

This clone has only one observation. CDR3 in DNA: TGTGCCAGCACCCAGGGCTACAATGAGCAGTTCTTC. Translated: CASTQGYNEQFF. The chain links TRBV6-1 to TRBJ2-1, with a weak D call TRBD1 (5 bases). Deletions cut 7 bases from V and 3 bases from J, with 7 bases between. Per germline, CDR1 MNHNS and CDR2 SASEGT. The CDR3 has 12 amino acids.

The V call is TRBV19, the J call TRBJ1-5; D possibly corresponds to TRBD1 (5 bases). Germline loops: CDR1 LNHDA, CDR2 SQIVND (reference sequence). V was clipped by 2 bases and J by 0 bases, with 14 bases between them. The CDR3 consists of 17 residues. DNA for the CDR3: TGTGCCAGTAGTATAAGAGTAGGGGCTTATAGCAATCAGCCCCAGCATTTT. This sequence encodes CASSIRVGAYSNQPQHF.

The V and J genes are TRBV30 and TRBJ2-3; D gene ambiguous. This CDR3 region has 11 residues. Germline V gene lookup returns CDR1 GTSNPN and CDR2 SVGIG (reference sequence). V was shortened by 2 bases and J by 6 bases, with 6 bases between the two germline ends. This CDR3 reads CAWSPVDTQYF. As DNA, the CDR3 is TGTGCCTGGAGTCCCGTCGATACGCAGTATTTT.

The chain joins TRBV6-4 to TRBJ1-2; no clear D. Trimming took 3 bases from V and 7 from J, leaving 15 bases between them. This CDR3 is 14 amino acids long. Germline loops: CDR1 MRHNA, CDR2 SNTAGT. CDR3 DNA sequence: TGTGCCAGCAGTGAGGACGCCCGGCGAGGTGGCTACACCTTC. Residues: CASSEDARRGGYTF.

This clone came up once. The chain employs TRBV5-1 and TRBJ1-1; TRBD1 agrees at 8 bases. This CDR3 has 15 amino acids. CDR1 is SGHRS, CDR2 YFSETQ, per germline. The V segment lost 3 bases and the J segment 1 base; nucleotides outside the gene matches: 5. The CDR3 DNA reads as TGCGCCAGCAGCTCTCGACAGGGGCCGAACACTGAAGCTTTCTTT. This codes for CASSSRQGPNTEAFF.

The chain has TRBV5-8 and TRBJ1-5; D may be TRBD1 (6 bases). V lost 4 bases and J lost 0, with 11 bases in between. The CDR3 runs to 15 residues. Per the germline V gene, CDR1 is SGHTS and CDR2 is YDEGEE. The CDR3 here is CASSRGQYSNQPQHF. CDR3 sequence (DNA): TGTGCCAGCAGCCGTGGACAGTATAGCAATCAGCCCCAGCATTTT.

This clone has just one count. The chain has TRBV7-9 and TRBJ1-2; the match to TRBD1 covers 12 bases. CDR1 and CDR2 (germline): SEHNR, FQNEAQ (reference sequence). The trim removed 4 bases at V and 8 bases at J, leaving 5 bases unmatched. This CDR3 has 14 residues. CDR3 in DNA: TGTGCCAGCAGCTCCCGGGACAGGGGGCACGGCTACACCTTC. Translating gives CASSSRDRGHGYTF.

V and J are TRBV5-5 and TRBJ2-3; D ambiguous. Germline-derived CDR1 and CDR2 are SGHKS and YYEKEE (reference sequence). Trimming took off 0 bases at V and 14 bases at J, with 13 bases between the two ends. This CDR3 spans 12 amino acids. The CDR3 DNA reads TGTGCCAGCAGCTTGGACAGAAGCAGGCCGTATTTT. This gives the protein CASSLDRSRPYF.

V gene TRBV4-1 combines with J gene TRBJ1-5; possible D gene TRBD1, 6 bases. Per germline, CDR1 MGHRA and CDR2 YSYEKL. The V gene lost 3 bases and the J gene lost 6 bases, with 15 bases spanning the gap. This CDR3 contains 15 residues. The CDR3, as DNA: TGCGCCAGCAGCCAGGCCCCAGGGGAAGGTCAGCCCCAGCATTTT. Translating gives CASSQAPGEGQPQHF.

This chain links TRBV10-3 with TRBJ2-3; 8 bases fit TRBD1. Losses at the gene ends were 6 bases for V and 0 bases for J; bases not matched to a gene: 5. Germline CDR1 ENHRY, CDR2 SYGVKD. The CDR3 has 15 residues. The CDR3 DNA follows: TGTGCCATCAGACCCCGACAGGGGAGCACAGATACGCAGTATTTT. It translates to CAIRPRQGSTDTQYF.

The chain carries TRBV23-1 and TRBJ2-7; D is unresolved. TRBV23-1 is noted as an ORF with a role that remains uncertain. This CDR3 has 14 amino acids. The V and J ends lost 3 bases and 6 bases respectively, with 15 bases between them. CDR3 coding DNA: TGCGCCAGCAGTCAGACCGGGCCCAGCTGCGAGCAGTACTTC. Protein product: CASSQTGPSCEQYF.